This T cell receptor (beta chain) was sequenced in a study of human T cells and chemical hapten exposure. This clonotype has ten or more counts. Time point specified: patch test 3, about 24 weeks after DPC sensitization. Noted treatment: therapeutic diphenylcyclopropenone sensitization with weekly scalp DPC. Blood, whole and unfractionated, served as the source for total RNA extraction. In the library, unique molecular identifiers were attached to individual cDNA molecules. TCRdb redid the calling of the RACE reads with MiXCR, one entry per CDR3 protein. This sample carries tens of thousands of distinct CDR3 sequences, 10% to 15% of them seen once, and the ten largest clones take about 2.5%. This material consisted of whole blood, taken in connection with sensitization to the hapten diphenylcyclopropenone (DPC). This clonotype originated in a woman between 35 and 50 years old with alopecia areata. Some clones in this sample may be carry-over from other donors' samples.

The CDR3 nucleotides read TGTGCCAGCAGCGGGACTTCGAATGAGCAGTTCTTC. Its translation is CASSGTSNEQFF. This chain connects TRBV9 to TRBJ2-1; D possibly corresponds to TRBD2 (5 bases). V was cut by 3 bases and J by 7 bases, with 8 bases left in between. This CDR3 is built from 12 residues. Per the germline V gene, CDR1 is SGDLS and CDR2 is YYNGEE.